Below are 27 T cell receptor beta chains sequenced from a single sample in a study of cytomegalovirus exposure and HLA in healthy donors (TCRdb year 2017). The method was the immunoSEQ multiplex PCR assay. For the multiplex PCR, a mixture combining 60 forward primers for TCR Vbeta segments and 13 reverse primers for TCR Jbeta segments was used. TCRdb retrieved this table from immuneACCESS and kept in-frame rearrangements only. Not all clones are present; in checked studies, unresolved V genes account for under half, and no reason is known for the remainder. The sample table contains about 100,000 clones; only one count was recorded for about 80% of them. The ten largest clones represent around 4% of the sample. The sample consisted of PBMCs. These receptors were taken from a man between 40 and 49 years old in good health and CMV-seronegative.

This clone was recorded only once. The rearrangement links TRBV7-3 to TRBJ2-3; D uncertain. Germline CDR1 and CDR2: SGHTA and FQGTGA. The CDR3 loop spans 14 amino acids. The germline V and J ends were trimmed by 5 bases and 0 bases, with 9 bases remaining between them. Written as DNA, the CDR3 is TGTGCCAGCAGCGACGGAGATAGCACAGATACGCAGTATTTT. It yields the protein CASSDGDSTDTQYF.

This clone was found once. The V call is TRBV5-4, the J call TRBJ2-1; D uncertain. There are 17 residues in the CDR3. The V gene's germline CDR1 is SGHNT and CDR2 YYREEE (reference sequence). With 4 bases removed from V and 4 bases from J, the gap between germline ends came to 21 bases. The DNA of the CDR3 is TGTGCCAGCAGCCCCCGAGGCGGAGCCGCTCTATACAATGAGCAGTTCTTC. Its translation: CASSPRGGAALYNEQFF.

This chain uses TRBV6-1 with TRBJ1-6; 9 bases are shared with TRBD1. CDR3 length equals 15 residues. Germline V CDR1 and CDR2: MNHNS, SASEGT. V gave up 2 bases and J gave up 8 bases; unmatched junction bases: 4. This chain's CDR3 is CASSEMDRGYSPLHF. For the CDR3, the DNA is TGTGCCAGCAGTGAAATGGACAGGGGATATTCACCCCTCCACTTT.

The rearrangement uses TRBV6-1 and TRBJ2-5; tentatively, D is TRBD2 (7 bases). Trimming removed 1 base from V and 5 bases from J, with 17 bases in between. The CDR3 contains 16 residues. Germline V gives CDR1 MNHNS, CDR2 SASEGT. CDR3 loop: CASSEGTGGGGETQYF. In DNA form, the CDR3 reads TGTGCCAGCAGTGAAGGGACCGGCGGGGGCGGGGAGACCCAGTACTTC.

This clone came up once. The V and J genes are TRBV18 and TRBJ2-3; 7 nucleotides match TRBD2. The CDR3 contains 14 residues. J lost 2 bases, V lost 6 bases, and 5 bases had no gene match. Germline V gives CDR1 KGHSH, CDR2 LQKENI. Written as DNA, the CDR3 is TGTGCCAGCTCCCGGGGACTACTCACAGATACGCAGTATTTT. It translates to CASSRGLLTDTQYF.

This clone occurred once. This chain joins TRBV5-1 and TRBJ2-3, with 8 bases aligning to TRBD1. The CDR3 loop spans 16 amino acids. Germline CDR1 is SGHRS and CDR2 is YFSETQ. V trimming: 4 bases; J trimming: 1 base; junction bases outside the gene matches: 8. In nucleotides, the CDR3 is TGCGCCAGCAGCGCCACAGGGGGAATAGGCACAGATACGCAGTATTTT. It is translated as CASSATGGIGTDTQYF. Filled out from reference TRBV5-1 and TRBJ2-3, the complete variable domain reads KAGVTQTPRYLIKTRGQQVTLSCSPISGHRSVSWYQQTPGQGLQFLFEYFSETQRNKGNFPGRFSGRQFSNSRSEMNVSTLELGDSALYLCASSATGGIGTDTQYFGPGTRLTVL.

This clone was seen a handful of times. V is TRBV6-7 and J is TRBJ1-3; D may be TRBD1 (5 bases). TRBV6-7 is known as an ORF, though its function is uncertain. The CDR3 is 15 residues long. The V end was cut by 5 bases, the J end by 3 bases, with 14 bases between. The CDR3 DNA reads TGTGCCAGCAGTCGCCGGGGGAAGGATGGAAACACCATATATTTT. Translating it yields CASSRRGKDGNTIYF.

V usage is TRBV11-2 and J usage is TRBJ2-1, with TRBD1 matching 12 bases. Germline V gene lookup returns CDR1 SGHAT and CDR2 FQNNGV. This CDR3 comprises 16 residues. The trim removed 1 base at V and 7 bases at J, leaving 5 bases unmatched. This chain's CDR3 is CASSLGGTGGWNEQFF. The CDR3 nucleotides are TGTGCCAGCAGCTTAGGGGGGACAGGGGGCTGGAATGAGCAGTTCTTC.

V gene TRBV4-2 combines with J gene TRBJ1-4, with a weak D call TRBD1 (5 bases). CDR3 length equals 14 residues. V gave up 4 bases and J gave up 13 bases, with 19 bases separating them. Germline lookup yields CDR1 LGHNA and CDR2 YNFKEQ. The CDR3 coding sequence is TGTGCCAGCAGCCCAAGGGGCGGGCCGGAGGGACTGTTTTTT. As protein: CASSPRGGPEGLFF.

Only one count was recorded for this clone. This rearrangement joins TRBV19 to TRBJ1-2; possibly TRBD1 for D (5 bases). V lost 7 bases, J lost 2 bases, and 17 bases lay in between. The CDR3 totals 15 residues. In germline, CDR1 is LNHDA, CDR2 SQIVND (reference sequence). Written as DNA, the CDR3 is TGTGCCAGTACTTATACAGGACCTCAGAACTATGGCTACACCTTC. This encodes CASTYTGPQNYGYTF.

The chain combines TRBV5-6 with TRBJ1-3; 7 nucleotides align to TRBD1. J was trimmed by 7 bases and V by 2 bases; bases with no gene match: 9. Germline V gene lookup returns CDR1 SGHDT and CDR2 YYEEEE. The CDR3 contains 15 residues. The CDR3 spells CASSFGRGRWNTIYF. The CDR3 coding sequence is TGTGCCAGCAGCTTCGGCAGGGGGAGGTGGAACACCATATATTTT.

This sequence joins TRBV5-1 and TRBJ2-7, with 11 bases aligning to TRBD2. Germline V gives CDR1 SGHRS, CDR2 YFSETQ. Unmatched junction bases numbered 3, after V lost 0 bases and J lost 4 bases. The CDR3 has 15 residues. The CDR3 loop reads CASSLGGTSGYEQYV. The CDR3 DNA follows: TGCGCCAGCAGCTTGGGCGGGACTAGCGGATACGAGCAGTACGTC.

This chain uses TRBV5-6 with TRBJ2-7; 7 nucleotides match TRBD2. Looked up from germline, CDR1 is SGHDT and CDR2 is YYEEEE. CDR3 length equals 15 residues. V lost 4 bases to trimming and J lost 0 bases; unmatched junction nucleotides: 7. For the CDR3, the DNA is TGTGCCAGCAGCGCGGACTGGGGGGGCTCCTACGAGCAGTACTTC. This translates into CASSADWGGSYEQYF.

V and J are TRBV28 and TRBJ1-2, with 7 bases aligning to TRBD1. The CDR3 extends over 12 amino acids. V was pared by 8 bases and J by 4 bases, with 4 bases of the junction left unmatched. Germline V CDR1 and CDR2: MDHEN, SYDVKM. CDR3 nucleotide sequence: TGTGCCAGCCGGGACAGTTCCTATGGCTACACCTTC. It yields the protein CASRDSSYGYTF.

This clone was seen only a few times. V gene TRBV13 combines with J gene TRBJ1-1; 9 nucleotides line up with TRBD1. V dropped 5 bases and J dropped 0; count of bases not matched to a gene: 10. The CDR3 has 17 residues. Germline values: CDR1 PRHDT, CDR2 FYEKMQ (reference sequence). CDR3 DNA sequence: TGTGCCAGCAGCCCCCACCGGGACAGGGCATTGAACACTGAAGCTTTCTTT. Its translation is CASSPHRDRALNTEAFF.

The rearrangement links TRBV5-1 to TRBJ1-3; D is perhaps TRBD1 (5 bases). Trimming cost V 4 bases and J 0 bases, with 14 bases left between them. Germline CDR1 is SGHRS and CDR2 is YFSETQ. The CDR3 is 16 residues long. The CDR3 DNA follows: TGCGCCAGCAGCACGGGGGACGGGAGCTCTGGAAACACCATATATTTT. It is translated as CASSTGDGSSGNTIYF.

The chain employs TRBV5-4 and TRBJ2-7; 8 nucleotides match TRBD1. This CDR3 region has 15 residues. V gave up 4 bases and J gave up 3 bases; unmatched junction bases: 9. Germline lookup yields CDR1 SGHNT and CDR2 YYREEE (reference sequence). CDR3 DNA: TGTGCCAGCAGCCCCGGACAGGGAGGTATCTACGAGCAGTACTTC. It translates to CASSPGQGGIYEQYF.

With regard to this clone: The sample holds other DNA sequences that translate to the same CDR3. The V call is TRBV7-2, the J call TRBJ2-5, with D tentatively TRBD2 (5 bases). V was clipped by 5 bases and J by 5 bases, with 15 bases between them. The CDR3 covers 14 residues. CDR1 SGHTA and CDR2 FQGNSA come from the germline V gene. CDR3 protein: CASSLGGSGETQYF. CDR3 nucleotide sequence: TGTGCCAGCAGCCTAGGCGGGTCGGGGGAGACCCAGTACTTC.

The chain links TRBV5-1 to TRBJ2-1; 8 bases line up with TRBD1. The germline CDR1 and CDR2 sequences are SGHRS and YFSETQ. The junction had 1 base not matched to a gene; V was cut back by 2 bases and J by 3 bases. CDR3 length: 14 residues. CDR3 amino acids: CASSFGQGYNEQFF. Here the CDR3 DNA reads TGCGCCAGCAGCTTCGGACAGGGCTACAATGAGCAGTTCTTC.

The chain links TRBV5-1 to TRBJ1-5; the match to TRBD1 covers 8 bases. CDR1 is SGHRS and CDR2 is YFSETQ in the germline V gene. Trimming at V came to 4 bases and at J to 3 bases, leaving 3 bases not matched to a gene. CDR3 size: 14 residues. The CDR3 nucleotides are TGCGCCAGCAGCATGGGACAGGACAATCAGCCCCAGCATTTT. It yields the protein CASSMGQDNQPQHF.

The chain employs TRBV19 and TRBJ1-5; 7 bases line up with TRBD1. Germline V lookup: CDR1 LNHDA, CDR2 SQIVND (reference sequence). This CDR3 has 14 residues. V was pared by 5 bases and J by 7 bases, with 8 bases of the junction left unmatched. CDR3 coding DNA: TGTGCCAGTAGTTTGTTGAGGGGGCAACAGCCCCAGCATTTT. Amino acid sequence: CASSLLRGQQPQHF.

V gene TRBV4-2 combines with J gene TRBJ2-2; tentatively, D is TRBD1 (5 bases). V shed 0 bases and J shed 0 bases, with 11 bases lying between them. Germline CDR1 and CDR2: LGHNA and YNFKEQ. The CDR3 has 17 residues. The CDR3 sequence: CASSQELWGANTGELFF. For the CDR3, the DNA is TGTGCCAGCAGCCAAGAATTATGGGGCGCGAACACCGGGGAGCTGTTTTTT.

The chain is built from TRBV6-4 and TRBJ2-1; 11 positions agree with TRBD2. The CDR3 totals 15 residues. Germline V lookup: CDR1 MRHNA, CDR2 SNTAGT. J was trimmed by 4 bases and V by 5 bases; bases with no gene match: 4. CDR3 bases: TGTGCCAGCAGTACCGGGACTAGCGGTTACAATGAGCAGTTCTTC. This translates into CASSTGTSGYNEQFF.

The chain links TRBV4-1 to TRBJ1-2, with D maybe TRBD1 (5 bases). Trimming pared 0 bases from V and 4 bases from J, leaving 12 bases between. CDR1 MGHRA and CDR2 YSYEKL come from the germline V gene. The CDR3 has 15 amino acids. CDR3 nucleotide sequence: TGCGCCAGCAGCCAAGACGGGGGTAAAGTCTATGGCTACACCTTC. Encoded protein: CASSQDGGKVYGYTF.

The genes are TRBV6-5 and TRBJ1-1; 9 bases are a match to TRBD1. Germline trimming cut 5 bases from V and 11 bases from J; bases unmatched to any gene: 12. The CDR3 runs to 14 residues. Germline values: CDR1 MNHEY, CDR2 SVGAGI. DNA of the CDR3: TGTGCCAGCAGTCCCTCCGGGACAGGGAATATTGCTTTCTTT. Its protein is CASSPSGTGNIAFF.

CDR3 region: CASRPRQGTATNEKLFF. The CDR3 nucleotides are TGTGCCAGCAGGCCCCGACAGGGAACTGCAACTAATGAAAAACTGTTTTTT. This chain uses TRBV28 with TRBJ1-4, with 7 bases that match TRBD1. J was trimmed by 0 bases and V by 6 bases; bases with no gene match: 10. In germline, CDR1 is MDHEN, CDR2 SYDVKM. The CDR3 spans 17 residues.

The chain employs TRBV12-5 and TRBJ1-2; D is possibly TRBD1 (6 bases). Looked up from germline, CDR1 is LGHNT and CDR2 is FRNRAP. Trimming removed 4 bases from V and 0 bases from J, with 15 bases in between. CDR3 length: 16 amino acids. DNA of the CDR3: TGTGCTAGTGGTTCCTTCGGGACAAGCTCTAACTATGGCTACACCTTC. This sequence encodes CASGSFGTSSNYGYTF. Complete variable domain (other parts from reference TRBV12-5 and TRBJ1-2): DARVTQTPRHKVTEMGQEVTMRCQPILGHNTVFWYRQTMMQGLELLAYFRNRAPLDDSGMPKDRFSAEMPDATLATLKIQPSEPRDSAVYFCASGSFGTSSNYGYTFGSGTRLTVV.